This T cell receptor (beta chain) is from a study of blood T cell repertoires in COVID-19. Study-level information: COVID-19 samples collected from the United States, Italy and Spain covered acute and convalescent phases. Sample material is recorded as cDNA or gDNA derived from T cells, B-cell-depleted T cells, or PBMCs.

Germline V gives CDR1 LNHDA, CDR2 SQIVND (reference sequence). The junction had 4 bases not matched to a gene; V was cut back by 3 bases and J by 4 bases. This CDR3 has 14 residues. In the original workflow: Amplification of reference gene primers provided the estimated nucleated cell counts. The assay was immunoSEQ multiplex PCR, and TCRdb's table has in-frame clones only and misses some. Clonal size and the V and J genes are those of that table, whereas D and trimming came from the DNA. The sample records roughly 410,000 clones, around 92% being singletons. The sample comprised peripheral blood. The receptor comes from a man aged 35 to 55 with acute or convalescent COVID-19. The rearrangement uses TRBV19 and TRBJ1-1; 8 bases line up with TRBD1. CDR3: CASSISTGGTEAFF. Here the CDR3 DNA reads TGTGCCAGTAGTATCAGTACAGGGGGCACTGAAGCTTTCTTT.